These 16 T cell receptor beta chains share one sample of origin, sequenced in a study of OX40 agonist ivuxolimab in advanced cancers. Profiled with immunoSEQ multiplex PCR; TCRdb holds only in-frame clones, not every one. The table includes about 12,000 clones, about 77% detected once. The sequenced sample was CD4+ or CD8+ T cells sorted from blood, obtained in a trial of the OX40 agonist ivuxolimab. All receptors come from an adult with an advanced solid tumor such as melanoma, head and neck, liver or kidney cancer.

V gene TRBV28 combines with J gene TRBJ2-7; 9 positions match TRBD1. V dropped 6 bases and J dropped 5; count of bases not matched to a gene: 14. The germline V gene encodes CDR1 MDHEN and CDR2 SYDVKM. This CDR3 contains 16 residues. The CDR3 sequence is CASSSAGTGNPHEQYF. The CDR3 DNA reads as TGTGCCAGCAGCTCCGCCGGGACAGGGAACCCCCACGAGCAGTACTTC.

The chain uses TRBV12-2 and TRBJ1-3. TRBV12-2 constitutes a pseudogene. There are 17 residues in the CDR3. CDR3 bases: TGTGCAAGTCGCTTAGCGGTTGGGGGGCCTTATGGAAACACCATATATTTT. This codes for CASRLAVGGPYGNTIYF.

By proportion, this clone is medium-sized. The V call is TRBV27, the J call TRBJ1-1; 7 nucleotides match TRBD1. Germline lookup yields CDR1 MNHEY and CDR2 SMNVEV (reference sequence). The trim removed 6 bases at V and 2 bases at J, leaving 6 bases unmatched. The CDR3 runs 14 residues. CDR3 region: CASREQGSNTEAFF. CDR3 nucleotide sequence: TGTGCCAGCAGAGAACAGGGGAGTAACACTGAAGCTTTCTTT.

The CDR3 nucleotides are TGCGCCAGCAGCACCCTAGGTTACAATGAGCAGTTCTTC. This encodes CASSTLGYNEQFF. The chain employs TRBV4-1 and TRBJ2-1, with D unresolved. The CDR3 is 13 amino acids. Trimming left V 5 bases short and J 4 bases short, with 9 bases between. Germline V CDR1 and CDR2: MGHRA, YSYEKL.

This clone occurred a few times. The V gene is TRBV9, the J gene TRBJ2-2; tentative D call: TRBD2 (6 bases). Trimming took off 4 bases at V and 0 bases at J, with 13 bases between the two ends. The V gene's germline CDR1 is SGDLS and CDR2 YYNGEE. This CDR3 is 16 amino acids long. The CDR3 sequence: CASSFPGGTNTGELFF. CDR3 bases: TGTGCCAGCAGCTTCCCCGGGGGAACGAACACCGGGGAGCTGTTTTTT.

V gene TRBV10-2 combines with J gene TRBJ2-5; D might be TRBD2 (5 bases). Germline-derived CDR1 and CDR2 are WSHSY and SAAADI. Trimming stripped 3 bases from V and 5 bases from J, with 10 bases between. CDR3 length equals 13 residues. DNA of the CDR3: TGCGCCAGCAGTGAATGGAGGAGGGAGACCCAGTACTTC. Amino acids: CASSEWRRETQYF.

The J gene is TRBJ2-1, the V gene TRBV4-1; D gene unclear. This CDR3 has 12 residues. The V and J ends lost 6 bases and 10 bases respectively, with 13 bases between them. Germline V gene data show CDR1 as MGHRA and CDR2 as YSYEKL. The CDR3, as DNA: TGCGCCAGCAGGGCGCCAACACAGGAGCAGTTCTTC. Translating gives CASRAPTQEQFF.

V is TRBV28 and J is TRBJ1-3; perhaps TRBD1 as D (5 bases). The CDR3 totals 16 residues. V was shortened by 5 bases and J by 1 base, with 15 bases between the two germline ends. Germline V gene sequence: CDR1 MDHEN, CDR2 SYDVKM. CDR3 in amino acids: CASSTPRGSSGNTIYF. CDR3 sequence (DNA): TGTGCCAGCAGTACACCGCGGGGGTCATCTGGAAACACCATATATTTT.

The CDR3: CASSPRWGNEQFF. For the CDR3, the DNA is TGTGCCAGCAGTCCCCGCTGGGGGAATGAGCAGTTCTTC. This chain joins TRBV5-4 and TRBJ2-1; D assignment may be TRBD1 or TRBD2 (5 bases each). CDR1 and CDR2 (germline): SGHNT, YYREEE (reference sequence). The V gene lost 5 bases and the J gene lost 7 bases, with 13 bases spanning the gap. The CDR3 extends over 13 amino acids. Filled out from reference TRBV5-4 and TRBJ2-1, the complete variable domain reads ETGVTQSPTHLIKTRGQQVTLRCSSQSGHNTVSWYQQALGQGPQFIFQYYREEENGRGNFPPRFSGLQFPNYSSELNVNALELDDSALYLCASSPRWGNEQFFGPGTRLTVL.

The chain carries TRBV13 and TRBJ1-4; D may be TRBD1 (5 bases). Germline V gene sequence: CDR1 PRHDT, CDR2 FYEKMQ (reference sequence). The V and J ends lost 5 bases and 3 bases respectively, with 13 bases between them. This CDR3 spans 15 amino acids. DNA of the CDR3: TGTGCCAGCAGCCCAAGGGGCTTCCCTAATGAAAAACTGTTTTTT. Its protein product is CASSPRGFPNEKLFF.

The chain joins TRBV7-9 to TRBJ2-5; D is possibly TRBD1 or TRBD2 (5 bases each). The CDR3 contains 14 residues. Trimming stripped 1 base from V and 5 bases from J, with 11 bases between. Germline assignment: CDR1 SEHNR and CDR2 FQNEAQ (reference sequence). In DNA form, the CDR3 reads TGTGCCAGCAGCTTAGAGAGGGGCGAGGAGACCCAGTACTTC. This codes for CASSLERGEETQYF.

This sequence joins TRBV6-1 and TRBJ2-7; D is ambiguous. The CDR3 has 13 residues. V was pared by 5 bases and J by 2 bases, with 10 bases between. Germline CDR1 is MNHNS and CDR2 is SASEGT. CDR3 sequence (DNA): TGTGCCAGCAGTACTGGTCGGCCCTACGAGCAGTACTTC. Translated, it gives CASSTGRPYEQYF.

The V and J genes are TRBV12-2 and TRBJ1-2. TRBV12-2 is a documented pseudogene. CDR3 size: 10 residues. The CDR3 DNA sequence: TGTGCAAGTCGCCGACGAGGCTACACCTTC. It codes for CASRRRGYTF.

V gene TRBV28 combines with J gene TRBJ1-2, with D perhaps matching TRBD1 (5 bases). This CDR3 spans 14 amino acids. From germline, CDR1 is MDHEN and CDR2 SYDVKM. The germline V and J ends were trimmed by 4 bases and 4 bases, with 13 bases remaining between them. CDR3 residues: CASSYTGTSYGYTF. The DNA of the CDR3 is TGTGCCAGCAGTTACACCGGGACTAGCTATGGCTACACCTTC.

The CDR3 reads CASSWEGSMNTEAFF. CDR3 sequence (DNA): TGTGCCAGCAGTTGGGAGGGGTCCATGAACACTGAAGCTTTCTTT. The chain employs TRBV27 and TRBJ1-1, with a weak D call TRBD1 (5 bases). V shed 4 bases and J shed 0 bases, with 12 bases lying between them. CDR1 is MNHEY, CDR2 SMNVEV, per germline (reference sequence). This CDR3 region has 15 residues.

This clone was picked up a small number of times. The V and J genes are TRBV7-2 and TRBJ1-1; D unclear. The CDR3 is made up of 13 amino acids. The V gene lost 1 base and the J gene lost 5 bases, with 8 bases spanning the gap. Germline CDR1 is SGHTA and CDR2 is FQGNSA. Written as DNA, the CDR3 is TGTGCCAGCAGCTTAGGCCAGAAGACTGAAGCTTTCTTT. Translating gives CASSLGQKTEAFF.